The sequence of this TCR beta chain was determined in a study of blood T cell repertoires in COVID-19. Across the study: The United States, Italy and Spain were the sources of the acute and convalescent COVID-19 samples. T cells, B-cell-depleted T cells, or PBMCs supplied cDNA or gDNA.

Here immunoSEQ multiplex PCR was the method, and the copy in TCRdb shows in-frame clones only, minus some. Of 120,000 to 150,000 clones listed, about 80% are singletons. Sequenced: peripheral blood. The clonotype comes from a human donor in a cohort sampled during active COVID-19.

CDR3 nucleotides: TGTGCCAGCAGTTACTCCCGTATAGAGGATACGCAGTATTTT. As protein: CASSYSRIEDTQYF. The chain links TRBV6-2 or TRBV6-3 to TRBJ2-3; D is unclear. V lost 0 bases, J lost 6 bases, and 10 bases lay in between. Per the germline V gene, CDR1 is MNHEY and CDR2 is SVGEGT. This CDR3 region has 14 residues.